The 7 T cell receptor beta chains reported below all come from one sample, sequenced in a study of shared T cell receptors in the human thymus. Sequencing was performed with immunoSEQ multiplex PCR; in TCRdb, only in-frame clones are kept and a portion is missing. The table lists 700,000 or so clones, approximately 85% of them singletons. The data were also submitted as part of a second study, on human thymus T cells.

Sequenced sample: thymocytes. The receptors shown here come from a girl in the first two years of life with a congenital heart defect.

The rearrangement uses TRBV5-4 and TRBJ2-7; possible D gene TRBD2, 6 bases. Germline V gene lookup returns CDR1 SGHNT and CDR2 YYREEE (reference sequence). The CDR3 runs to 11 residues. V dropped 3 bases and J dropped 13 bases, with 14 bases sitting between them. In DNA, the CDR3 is TGTGCCAGCAGCTCAGGAGGGTCTAGATACTTC. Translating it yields CASSSGGSRYF.

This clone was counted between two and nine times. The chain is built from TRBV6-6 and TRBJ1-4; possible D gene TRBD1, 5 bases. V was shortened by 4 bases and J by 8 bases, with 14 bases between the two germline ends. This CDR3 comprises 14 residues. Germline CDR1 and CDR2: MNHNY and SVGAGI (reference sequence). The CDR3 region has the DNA TGTGCCAGCAGTTGGGGGGGGTCGGGAGAAAAACTGTTTTTT. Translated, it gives CASSWGGSGEKLFF.

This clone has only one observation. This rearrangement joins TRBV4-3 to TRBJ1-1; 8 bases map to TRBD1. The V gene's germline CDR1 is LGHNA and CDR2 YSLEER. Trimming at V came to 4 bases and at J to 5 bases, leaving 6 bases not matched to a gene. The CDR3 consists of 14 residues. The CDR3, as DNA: TGCGCCAGCAGCCCGGGACAGGAAAGTACTGAAGCTTTCTTT. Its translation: CASSPGQESTEAFF.

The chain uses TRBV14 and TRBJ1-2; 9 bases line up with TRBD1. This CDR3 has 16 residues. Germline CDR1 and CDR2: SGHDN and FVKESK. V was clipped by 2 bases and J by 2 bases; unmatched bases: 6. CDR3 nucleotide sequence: TGTGCCAGCAGCCAACGCTCAGGGACAGGGAACTATGGCTACACCTTC. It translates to CASSQRSGTGNYGYTF.

The CDR3 is CASSIWGLQETQYF. The CDR3 DNA reads TGTGCCAGTAGTATTTGGGGCCTACAAGAGACCCAGTACTTC. J is TRBJ2-5 and V is TRBV19; weak D call: TRBD1 (5 bases). The CDR3 spans 14 residues. V dropped 3 bases and J dropped 2 bases, with 10 bases sitting between them. Germline V CDR1 and CDR2: LNHDA, SQIVND (reference sequence).

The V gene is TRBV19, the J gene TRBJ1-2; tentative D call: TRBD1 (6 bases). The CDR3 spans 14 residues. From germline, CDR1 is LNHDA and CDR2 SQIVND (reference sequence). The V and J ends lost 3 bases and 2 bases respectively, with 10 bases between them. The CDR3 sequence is CASSIGTPNYGYTF. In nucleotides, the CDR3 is TGTGCCAGTAGTATCGGGACACCGAACTATGGCTACACCTTC.

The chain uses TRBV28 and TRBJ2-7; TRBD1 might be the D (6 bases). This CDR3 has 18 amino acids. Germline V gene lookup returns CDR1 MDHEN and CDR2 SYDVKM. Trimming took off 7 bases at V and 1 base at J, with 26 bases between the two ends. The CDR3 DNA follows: TGTGCCAGCACCTCCGGGGCCTCGTTAGCCAGGGGATCCTACGAGCAGTACTTC. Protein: CASTSGASLARGSYEQYF. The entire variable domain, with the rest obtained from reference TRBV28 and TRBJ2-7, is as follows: DVKVTQSSRYLVKRTGEKVFLECVQDMDHENMFWYRQDPGLGLRLIYFSYDVKMKEKGDIPEGYSVSREKKERFSLILESASTNQTSMYLCASTSGASLARGSYEQYFGPGTRLTVT.